This T cell receptor beta chain was obtained from a study of T cell responses to AZD1222 COVID-19 vaccine (dated by TCRdb to the early 2020s). About the investigation overall: AZD1222 recipients with second doses at about 4 weeks or about 12 weeks were pooled, because spike-specific TCR depth and breadth did not differ between schedules. A total of 230 to 250 trial participants underwent TCR sequencing, of whom around 200 received two doses of AZD1222 and some 25 received two doses of the MenACWY control vaccine. Trial participants were enrolled by age into 18-55, 56-69 and 70-plus year subgroups, with around 150, 28 and 57 TCR-sequenced participants respectively.

The germline V gene specifies MDHEN as CDR1 and SYDVKM as CDR2. The germline V end is reduced by 7 bases and the J end by 2 bases; junction bases left unmatched: 15. The CDR3 runs 17 amino acids, cysteine and phenylalanine included. Of the read, only the CDR3 DNA is kept; its 51 bases are in frame from base 1. The CDR3 regions of human TCRbeta chains were subjected to immunosequencing. On the study's bioinformatics: TCRs in the repertoires were compared against a reference library of SARS-CoV-2-specific TCRs that had been generated with the MIRA antigen-specificity platform. Breadth was defined as the fraction of unique TCRs that were SARS-CoV-2-associated, and depth was defined as the fraction of total T cells that were SARS-CoV-2-associated. Using the MIRA data, each spike-specific TCR was mapped to the spike region that the TCR reacts to and placed in a CD4 or CD8 class. Log10-transformed breadth and depth values were compared by one-way ANOVA with Sidak's multiple comparisons tests. What TCRdb holds here is the immuneACCESS table cut down to in-frame rearrangements. Part of the clones is not present; checked against another copy, under half of the missing clones reflect an unresolved V gene, and the others are unexplained. V, J and clone size reflect that table, while D and trimming were determined from the DNA. The sample yields 90,000 to 110,000 clones; approximately 90% were counted once. The biggest ten clones account for around 10% of the sample.

The full study reports these points: Nearly half of unique spike-specific TCRs reportedly recognized epitopes outside regions mutated in the B.1.351 and B.1.1.7 variants. After two AZD1222 doses, spike-specific TCR breadth and depth were significantly higher than at day 0 and than in MenACWY recipients. Participants were mostly white British, with more females than males. The authors suggested clonal diversity may have been underestimated. The whole spike protein was spanned by vaccine-associated CD4 TCRs, and dominant responses were seen in regions 160-218 and 743-854. Because no samples from the day 14 peak response were available, repertoires could be characterized only after the peak T cell response. Conclusions about previously exposed vaccinees were limited because only 5 or 6 AZD1222 recipients were SARS-CoV-2 seropositive at baseline. The 56-69-year group was small, and its depth increase did not reach significance, likely because of low power.

In the paper's terms, the time point label means: baseline before first vaccination. The vaccinee samples were drawn from two UK trials, COV001 and COV002, one of which was a single-blind randomized controlled phase 2/3 trial testing AZD1222 (ChAdOx1 nCoV-19) in healthy adults. For TCRbeta chain sequencing, PBMC samples from trial participants were taken at day 0 and at day 28 after the second dose. In the case of this clone: Its antigen has not been determined. The sample holds no much larger clone one base away, and base qualities are not on file.

Material: peripheral blood, obtained on day 0 of AZD1222 vaccination. The chain uses TRBV28 and TRBJ2-7; 9 bases in between match TRBD2. The clonotype was recovered from an adult in good health. The nucleotides read TGTGCCAGCACGCGAGGAGGGGCGGGAGGGGTGACCTACGAGCAGTACTTC. The resulting protein is CASTRGGAGGVTYEQYF. With the portions outside the CDR3 filled from the reference TRBV28 and TRBJ2-7 genes, the complete variable region becomes DVKVTQSSRYLVKRTGEKVFLECVQDMDHENMFWYRQDPGLGLRLIYFSYDVKMKEKGDIPEGYSVSREKKERFSLILESASTNQTSMYLCASTRGGAGGVTYEQYFGPGTRLTVT.